The clone carrying this T cell receptor (beta chain) was seen a few times. Its antigen is undetermined. This CDR3 is built from 15 residues. From germline, CDR1 is MNHEY and CDR2 SVGAGI. Trimming at V came to 0 bases and at J to 3 bases, leaving 4 bases not matched to a gene. Amplified TCR beta CDR3 regions derived from RNA transcripts. HTBI primers were the set used in a first-round RT-PCR of the TCR CDR3. MiXCR was run by TCRdb on the multiplex PCR reads, yielding one entry per CDR3 protein. The sample has 700,000 to 850,000 distinct CDR3 sequences; over 35% are singletons. Graves' hyperthyroidism without ophthalmopathy progression within 18 months was termed stable. Fresh peripheral blood, 7.5 to 10 ml, yielded the PBMCs. The data derive from a study of T cells in Graves' hyperthyroidism and ophthalmopathy. Study-wide results and limits: Blood held most thyroid clonotypes expanded above 0.001 frequency. The model identified upcoming ophthalmopathy a median approximately six months ahead of onset.

Sequencing input: blood. This TCR was sampled from a woman aged 40 to 50 with Graves' hyperthyroidism. The chain carries TRBV6-5 and TRBJ1-1; TRBD1 matches 7 bases. Here the CDR3 DNA reads TGTGCCAGCAGTTACTCGGCAGGGGGGGACACTGAAGCTTTCTTT. This gives the protein CASSYSAGGDTEAFF.